These T cell receptor beta chains were read from a single sample in a study of human T cells and chemical hapten exposure. TCRdb analysed the RACE reads with MiXCR anew, one entry per CDR3 protein. The table includes some 40,000 distinct CDR3 sequences, about 4% detected once. The sequencing input was whole blood. These receptors all stem from a human donor in good health. Some clones in this sample may be carry-over from other donors' samples. Each CDR3 is given with its conserved first and last residue. Fields, in order: clone size, D gene, V gene, J gene, CDR3 protein, CDR3 DNA. D genes are given only for firm matches. Clone size is given for some rows only: seen once, a few or many times, or a class if the clone is expanded.

abundance: many
d_gene: TRBD1
v_gene: TRBV3-1
j_gene: TRBJ1-4
CDR3aa: CASSQDTGAEKLFF
CDR3nt: TGTGCCAGCAGCCAAGATACAGGGGCGGAAAAACTGTTTTTT

abundance: .
d_gene: .
v_gene: TRBV7-9
j_gene: TRBJ1-1
CDR3aa: CASSNLGAADTEAFF
CDR3nt: TGTGCCAGCAGCAATCTTGGGGCCGCTGATACTGAAGCTTTCTTT

abundance: many
d_gene: TRBD1
v_gene: TRBV2
j_gene: TRBJ1-1
CDR3aa: CASSVRQGALNTEAFF
CDR3nt: TGTGCCAGCAGTGTAAGACAGGGGGCCCTGAACACTGAAGCTTTCTTT

abundance: .
d_gene: TRBD1
v_gene: TRBV13
j_gene: TRBJ2-7
CDR3aa: CASSFGQGEHYEQYF
CDR3nt: TGTGCCAGCAGCTTCGGACAGGGGGAACACTACGAGCAGTACTTC

abundance: many
d_gene: .
v_gene: TRBV6-4
j_gene: TRBJ2-3
CDR3aa: CASSVDSEDTQYF
CDR3nt: TGTGCCAGCAGTGTGGACAGCGAAGATACGCAGTATTTT

abundance: many
d_gene: TRBD2
v_gene: TRBV28
j_gene: TRBJ2-3
CDR3aa: CASSILAGVDTQYF
CDR3nt: TGTGCCAGCAGCATACTAGCGGGAGTTGATACGCAGTATTTT

abundance: .
d_gene: .
v_gene: TRBV5-1
j_gene: TRBJ2-1
CDR3aa: CASSLESGFSYNEQFF
CDR3nt: TGCGCCAGCAGCTTGGAGTCAGGGTTCTCCTACAATGAGCAGTTCTTC

abundance: .
d_gene: TRBD1
v_gene: TRBV4-1
j_gene: TRBJ1-4
CDR3aa: CASSPRQGNEKLFF
CDR3nt: TGCGCCAGCAGCCCCCGACAGGGAAATGAAAAACTGTTTTTT

abundance: many
d_gene: TRBD1
v_gene: TRBV28
j_gene: TRBJ1-5
CDR3aa: CASSLPMAGGQPQHF
CDR3nt: TGTGCCAGCAGTTTACCCATGGCAGGGGGTCAGCCCCAGCATTTT

abundance: many
d_gene: TRBD1
v_gene: TRBV15
j_gene: TRBJ1-5
CDR3aa: CATSRDRGRTQPQHF
CDR3nt: TGTGCCACCAGCAGAGACAGGGGGCGAACTCAGCCCCAGCATTTT

abundance: many
d_gene: .
v_gene: TRBV6-1
j_gene: TRBJ2-1
CDR3aa: CAGSLSSYNEQFF
CDR3nt: TGTGCCGGTTCCTTAAGCTCCTACAATGAGCAGTTCTTC

abundance: .
d_gene: .
v_gene: TRBV12-5
j_gene: TRBJ2-5
CDR3aa: CASGSSRAKETQYF
CDR3nt: TGTGCTAGTGGTTCCTCCAGGGCGAAAGAGACCCAGTACTTC

abundance: many
d_gene: TRBD1
v_gene: TRBV12-3/TRBV12-4
j_gene: TRBJ1-6
CDR3aa: CASSVGQAPSPLHF
CDR3nt: TGTGCCAGCAGTGTGGGACAGGCGCCTTCACCCCTCCACTTT

abundance: few
d_gene: .
v_gene: TRBV28
j_gene: TRBJ1-6
CDR3aa: CASPPNAGLNSPLHF
CDR3nt: TGTGCCAGCCCCCCAAACGCAGGGTTAAATTCACCCCTCCACTTT

abundance: .
d_gene: TRBD1
v_gene: TRBV27
j_gene: TRBJ1-1
CDR3aa: CASSPGQGTNTEAFF
CDR3nt: TGTGCCAGCAGTCCGGGACAGGGGACGAACACTGAAGCTTTCTTT